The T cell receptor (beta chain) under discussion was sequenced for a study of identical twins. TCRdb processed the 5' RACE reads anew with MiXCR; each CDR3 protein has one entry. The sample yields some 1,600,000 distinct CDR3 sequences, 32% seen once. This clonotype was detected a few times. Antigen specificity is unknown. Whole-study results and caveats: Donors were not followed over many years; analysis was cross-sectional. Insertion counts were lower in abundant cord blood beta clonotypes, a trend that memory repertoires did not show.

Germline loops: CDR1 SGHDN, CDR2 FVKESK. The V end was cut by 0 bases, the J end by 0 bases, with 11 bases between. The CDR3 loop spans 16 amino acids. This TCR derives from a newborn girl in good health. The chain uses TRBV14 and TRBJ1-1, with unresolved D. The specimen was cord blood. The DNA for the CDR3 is TGTGCCAGCAGCCAAGAAGTAAACGTTATGAACACTGAAGCTTTCTTT. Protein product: CASSQEVNVMNTEAFF.